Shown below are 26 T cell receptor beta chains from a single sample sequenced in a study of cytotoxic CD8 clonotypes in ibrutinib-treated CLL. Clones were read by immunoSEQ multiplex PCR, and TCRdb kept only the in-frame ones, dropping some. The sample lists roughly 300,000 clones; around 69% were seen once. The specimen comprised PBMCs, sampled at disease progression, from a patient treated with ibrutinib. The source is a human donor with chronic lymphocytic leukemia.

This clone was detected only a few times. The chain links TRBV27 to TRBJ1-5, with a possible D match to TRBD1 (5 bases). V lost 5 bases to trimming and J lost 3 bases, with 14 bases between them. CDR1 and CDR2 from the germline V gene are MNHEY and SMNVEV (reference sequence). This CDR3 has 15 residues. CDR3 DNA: TGTGCCAGCAGTCGGGGGGGTATAAACAATCAGCCCCAGCATTTT. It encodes CASSRGGINNQPQHF.

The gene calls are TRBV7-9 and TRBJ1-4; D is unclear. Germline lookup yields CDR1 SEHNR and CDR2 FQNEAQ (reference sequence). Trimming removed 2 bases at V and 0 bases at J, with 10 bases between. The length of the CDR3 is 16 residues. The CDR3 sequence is CASSLKVGSTNEKLFF. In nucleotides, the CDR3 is TGTGCCAGCAGCTTAAAGGTCGGATCAACTAATGAAAAACTGTTTTTT.

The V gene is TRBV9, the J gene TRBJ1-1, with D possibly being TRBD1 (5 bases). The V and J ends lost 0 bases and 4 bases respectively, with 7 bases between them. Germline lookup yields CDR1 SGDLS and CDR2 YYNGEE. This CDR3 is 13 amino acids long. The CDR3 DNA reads TGTGCCAGCAGCGTAGCCGGGACCACTGAAGCTTTCTTT. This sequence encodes CASSVAGTTEAFF.

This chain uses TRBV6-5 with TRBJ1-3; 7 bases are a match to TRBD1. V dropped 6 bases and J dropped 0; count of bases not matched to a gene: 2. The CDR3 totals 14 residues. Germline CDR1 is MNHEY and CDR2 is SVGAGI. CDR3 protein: CASRGTVSGNTIYF. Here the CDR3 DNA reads TGTGCCAGCAGGGGGACAGTCTCTGGAAACACCATATATTTT.

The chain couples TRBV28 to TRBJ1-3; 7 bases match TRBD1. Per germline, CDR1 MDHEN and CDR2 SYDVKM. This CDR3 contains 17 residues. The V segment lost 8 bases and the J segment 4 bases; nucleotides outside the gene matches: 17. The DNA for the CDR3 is TGTGCCAGCTTAATTTCGAGCGACAGGGTCCAGGGAAACACCATATATTTT. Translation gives CASLISSDRVQGNTIYF. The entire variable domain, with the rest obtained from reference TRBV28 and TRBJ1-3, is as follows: DVKVTQSSRYLVKRTGEKVFLECVQDMDHENMFWYRQDPGLGLRLIYFSYDVKMKEKGDIPEGYSVSREKKERFSLILESASTNQTSMYLCASLISSDRVQGNTIYFGEGSWLTVV.

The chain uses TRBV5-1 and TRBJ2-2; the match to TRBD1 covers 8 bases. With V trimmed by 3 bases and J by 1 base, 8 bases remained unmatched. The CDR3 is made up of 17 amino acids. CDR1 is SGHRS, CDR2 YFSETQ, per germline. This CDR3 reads CASSYHPTGGNTGELFF. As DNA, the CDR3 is TGCGCCAGCAGCTACCACCCTACAGGGGGGAACACCGGGGAGCTGTTTTTT.

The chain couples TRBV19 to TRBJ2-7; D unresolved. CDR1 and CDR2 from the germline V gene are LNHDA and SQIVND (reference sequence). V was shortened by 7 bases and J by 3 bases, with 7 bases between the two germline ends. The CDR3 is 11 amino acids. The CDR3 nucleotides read TGTGCCAGTATCATGCGCTACGAGCAGTACTTC. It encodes CASIMRYEQYF.

This CDR3 reads CASRDRVNYGYTF. The CDR3 coding sequence is TGTGCCAGCAGGGACAGGGTTAACTATGGCTACACCTTC. V is TRBV5-4 and J is TRBJ1-2; 8 bases agree with TRBD1. Unmatched junction bases numbered 1, after V lost 5 bases and J lost 1 base. CDR3 length: 13 amino acids. Germline V gene data show CDR1 as SGHNT and CDR2 as YYREEE (reference sequence).

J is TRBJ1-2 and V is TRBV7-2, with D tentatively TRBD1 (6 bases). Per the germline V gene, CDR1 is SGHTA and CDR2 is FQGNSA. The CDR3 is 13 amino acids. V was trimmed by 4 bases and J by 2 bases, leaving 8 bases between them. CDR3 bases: TGTGCCAGCAGCTACAGGGAAAACTATGGCTACACCTTC. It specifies CASSYRENYGYTF. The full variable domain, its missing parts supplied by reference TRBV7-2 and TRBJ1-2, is GAGVSQSPSNKVTEKGKDVELRCDPISGHTALYWYRQSLGQGLEFLIYFQGNSAPDKSGLPSDRFSAERTGGSVSTLTIQRTQQEDSAVYLCASSYRENYGYTFGSGTRLTVV.

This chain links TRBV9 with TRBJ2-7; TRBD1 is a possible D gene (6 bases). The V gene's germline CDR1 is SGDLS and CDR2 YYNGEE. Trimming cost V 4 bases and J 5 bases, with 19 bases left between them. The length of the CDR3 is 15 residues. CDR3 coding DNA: TGTGCCAGCAGCCCCGGGTACAGGGTAGCCCACGAGCAGTACTTC. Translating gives CASSPGYRVAHEQYF.

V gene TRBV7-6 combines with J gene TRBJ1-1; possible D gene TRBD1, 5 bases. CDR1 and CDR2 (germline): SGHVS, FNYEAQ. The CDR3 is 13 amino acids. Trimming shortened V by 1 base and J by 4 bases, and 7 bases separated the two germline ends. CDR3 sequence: CASSLDGGTEAFF. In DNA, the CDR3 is TGTGCCAGCAGCTTAGACGGGGGCACTGAAGCTTTCTTT.

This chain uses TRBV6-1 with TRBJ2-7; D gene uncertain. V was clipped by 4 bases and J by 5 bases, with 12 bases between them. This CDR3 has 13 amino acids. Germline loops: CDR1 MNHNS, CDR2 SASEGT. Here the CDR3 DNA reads TGTGCCAGCAGTGGGACGGCCCGAGACGAGCAGTACTTC. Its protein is CASSGTARDEQYF.

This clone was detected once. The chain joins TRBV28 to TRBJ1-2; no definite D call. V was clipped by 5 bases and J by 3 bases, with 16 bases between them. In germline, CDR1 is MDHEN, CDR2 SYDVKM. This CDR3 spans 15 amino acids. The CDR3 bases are TGTGCCAGCAGTGGGAGGAATATTGGGTACTATGGCTACACCTTC. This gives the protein CASSGRNIGYYGYTF.

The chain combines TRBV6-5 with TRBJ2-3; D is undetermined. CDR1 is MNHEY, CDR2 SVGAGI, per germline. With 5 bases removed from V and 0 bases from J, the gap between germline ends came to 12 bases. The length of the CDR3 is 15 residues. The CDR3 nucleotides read TGTGCCAGCAGTAGGCGACTGGGTAGCACAGATACGCAGTATTTT. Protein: CASSRRLGSTDTQYF.

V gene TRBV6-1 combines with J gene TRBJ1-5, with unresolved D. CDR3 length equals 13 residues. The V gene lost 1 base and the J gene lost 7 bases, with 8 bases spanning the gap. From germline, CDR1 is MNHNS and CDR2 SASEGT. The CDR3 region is CASSEGVGQPQHF. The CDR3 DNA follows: TGTGCCAGCAGTGAAGGGGTGGGGCAGCCCCAGCATTTT.

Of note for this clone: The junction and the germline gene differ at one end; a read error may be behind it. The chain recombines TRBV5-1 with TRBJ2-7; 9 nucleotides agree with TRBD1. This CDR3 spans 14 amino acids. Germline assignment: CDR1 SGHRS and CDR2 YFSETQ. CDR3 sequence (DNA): TGTGCCAGCAGCTGGCCGGGACAGGGTTACGAGCAGTACTTC. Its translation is CASSWPGQGYEQYF.

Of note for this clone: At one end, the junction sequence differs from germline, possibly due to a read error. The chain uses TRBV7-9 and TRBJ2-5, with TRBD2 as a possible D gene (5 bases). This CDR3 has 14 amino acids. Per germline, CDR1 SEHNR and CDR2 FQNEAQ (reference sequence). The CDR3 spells CASSQAGLGGPEDF. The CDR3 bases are TGTGCCAGCAGCCAAGCTGGTCTGGGCGGGCCGGAGGACTTC.

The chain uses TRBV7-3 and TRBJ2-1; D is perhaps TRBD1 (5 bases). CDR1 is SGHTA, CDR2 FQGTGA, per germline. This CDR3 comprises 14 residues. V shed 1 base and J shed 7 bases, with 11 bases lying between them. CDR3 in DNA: TGTGCCAGCAGCTTAATGTATGGGGCTAATGAGCAGTTCTTC. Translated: CASSLMYGANEQFF.

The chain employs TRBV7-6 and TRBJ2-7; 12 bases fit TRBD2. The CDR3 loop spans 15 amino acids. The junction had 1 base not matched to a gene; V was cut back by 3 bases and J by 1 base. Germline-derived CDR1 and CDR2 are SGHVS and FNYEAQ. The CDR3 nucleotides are TGTGCCAGCAGCTTCGGACTAGCGGGATCCTACGAGCAGTACTTC. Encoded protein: CASSFGLAGSYEQYF.

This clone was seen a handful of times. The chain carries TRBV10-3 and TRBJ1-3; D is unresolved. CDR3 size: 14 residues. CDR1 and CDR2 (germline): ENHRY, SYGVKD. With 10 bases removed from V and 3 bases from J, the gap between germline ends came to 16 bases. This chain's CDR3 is CATESGGGGNTIYF. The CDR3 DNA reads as TGTGCCACCGAGTCGGGCGGTGGTGGAAACACCATATATTTT.

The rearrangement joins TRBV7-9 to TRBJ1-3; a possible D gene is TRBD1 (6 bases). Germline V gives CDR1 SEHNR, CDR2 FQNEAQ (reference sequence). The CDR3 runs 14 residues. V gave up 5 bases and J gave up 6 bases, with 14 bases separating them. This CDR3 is CASSPGTYENTIYF. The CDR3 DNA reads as TGTGCCAGCAGCCCCGGGACATATGAAAACACCATATATTTT.

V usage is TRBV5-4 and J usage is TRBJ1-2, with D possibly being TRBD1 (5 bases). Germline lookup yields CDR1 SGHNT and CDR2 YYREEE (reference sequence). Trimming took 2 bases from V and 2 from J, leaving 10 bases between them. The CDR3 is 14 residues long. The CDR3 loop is CASSFQGPNYGYTF. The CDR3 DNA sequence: TGTGCCAGCAGCTTCCAGGGACCCAACTATGGCTACACCTTC.

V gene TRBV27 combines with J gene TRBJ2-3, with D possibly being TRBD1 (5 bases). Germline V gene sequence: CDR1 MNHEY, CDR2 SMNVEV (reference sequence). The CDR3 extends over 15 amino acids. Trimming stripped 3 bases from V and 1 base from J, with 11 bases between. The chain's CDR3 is CASSFGSGRTDTQYF. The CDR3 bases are TGTGCCAGCAGTTTCGGGTCAGGGCGCACAGATACGCAGTATTTT.

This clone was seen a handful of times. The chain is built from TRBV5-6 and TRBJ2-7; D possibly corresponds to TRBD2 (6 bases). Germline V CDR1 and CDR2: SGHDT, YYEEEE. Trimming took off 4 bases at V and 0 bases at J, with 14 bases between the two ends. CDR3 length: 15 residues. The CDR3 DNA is TGTGCCAGCAGCCCGATGGGGGGATTCTCCTACGAGCAGTACTTC. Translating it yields CASSPMGGFSYEQYF.

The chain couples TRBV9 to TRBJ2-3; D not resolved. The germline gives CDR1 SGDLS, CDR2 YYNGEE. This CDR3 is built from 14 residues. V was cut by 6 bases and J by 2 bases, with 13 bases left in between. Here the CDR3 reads CASTGRLNTDTQYF. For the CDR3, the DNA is TGTGCCAGCACAGGACGGCTAAACACAGATACGCAGTATTTT. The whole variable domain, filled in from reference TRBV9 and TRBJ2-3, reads DSGVTQTPKHLITATGQRVTLRCSPRSGDLSVYWYQQSLDQGLQFLIQYYNGEERAKGNILERFSAQQFPDLHSELNLSSLELGDSALYFCASTGRLNTDTQYFGPGTRLTVL.

CDR3 coding DNA: TGTGCCAGCAGTACAAGGGGGCGAGGCAAAAACATTCAGTACTTC. Its translation is CASSTRGRGKNIQYF. J is TRBJ2-4 and V is TRBV6-5, with TRBD1 identical over 7 bases. The V gene end was trimmed by 5 bases and the J gene end by 3 bases; junction bases not matched to a gene: 7. The CDR3 runs 15 residues. The germline gives CDR1 MNHEY, CDR2 SVGAGI.